The next 30 T cell receptor beta chains were all read from a single sample in a study of cytomegalovirus exposure and HLA in healthy donors. The data were produced by immunoSEQ multiplex PCR, yet TCRdb's version contains in-frame clones alone and is incomplete. The data show more than 95,000 clones, 70% to 90% seen once. The specimen was PBMCs. These receptors were obtained from a woman aged 18 to 35 in good health and CMV-seronegative.

V and J are TRBV28 and TRBJ2-3; TRBD2 matches 10 bases. CDR1 is MDHEN, CDR2 SYDVKM, per germline. The CDR3 contains 15 residues. The ends lost 6 bases at V and 5 bases at J; junction bases unmatched: 8. The CDR3 DNA reads as TGTGCCAGCAGCCCCCAAGCGGGAGGGAGAGATACGCAGTATTTT. It specifies CASSPQAGGRDTQYF.

The CDR3 sequence: CASSLVAVSNEKLFF. The CDR3 DNA reads TGTGCCAGCAGCTTAGTCGCGGTCTCTAATGAAAAACTGTTTTTT. V and J are TRBV7-2 and TRBJ1-4, with D unclear. This CDR3 contains 15 residues. The V and J ends lost 1 base and 3 bases respectively, with 9 bases between them. Per the germline V gene, CDR1 is SGHTA and CDR2 is FQGNSA. Full variable domain (rest looked up from reference TRBV7-2 and TRBJ1-4): GAGVSQSPSNKVTEKGKDVELRCDPISGHTALYWYRQSLGQGLEFLIYFQGNSAPDKSGLPSDRFSAERTGGSVSTLTIQRTQQEDSAVYLCASSLVAVSNEKLFFGSGTQLSVL.

CDR3 sequence (DNA): TGCGCCAGCAGCTTGGATCGGGTTAGCTCCTACGAGCAGTACTTC. Protein: CASSLDRVSSYEQYF. The chain uses TRBV5-1 and TRBJ2-7; no clear D. CDR3 size: 15 residues. Germline V gives CDR1 SGHRS, CDR2 YFSETQ. Trimming removed 0 bases at V and 0 bases at J, with 10 bases between.

The chain combines TRBV5-1 with TRBJ2-3; 7 nucleotides align to TRBD1. The CDR3 totals 15 residues. V shed 4 bases and J 0 bases; nucleotides not matched to a gene: 5. CDR1 SGHRS and CDR2 YFSETQ come from the germline V gene. The DNA of the CDR3 is TGCGCCAGCAGCCTGGGACAGAAGAGCACAGATACGCAGTATTTT. Translating gives CASSLGQKSTDTQYF.

This chain joins TRBV19 and TRBJ1-6; D is undetermined. The CDR3 runs 15 residues. V was cut by 3 bases and J by 9 bases, with 15 bases left in between. Germline V gene lookup returns CDR1 LNHDA and CDR2 SQIVND (reference sequence). The CDR3 sequence is CASSITAHSSSPLHF. The CDR3 nucleotides are TGTGCCAGTAGTATCACAGCCCACTCAAGTTCACCCCTCCACTTT.

The J gene is TRBJ2-7, the V gene TRBV11-2; 8 nucleotides line up with TRBD1. Per the germline V gene, CDR1 is SGHAT and CDR2 is FQNNGV. V shed 7 bases and J 3 bases; nucleotides not matched to a gene: 8. The CDR3 consists of 14 residues. The DNA for the CDR3 is TGTGCCAGCATACGGACAGGGTTAAACTACGAGCAGTACTTC. It yields the protein CASIRTGLNYEQYF.

This chain links TRBV10-1 with TRBJ2-5; perhaps TRBD1 as D (5 bases). This CDR3 is built from 13 residues. Germline assignment: CDR1 WNHNN and CDR2 SYGVQD (reference sequence). V lost 5 bases and J lost 0, with 7 bases in between. DNA for the CDR3: TGCGCCAGCAGTAGACAGTACCAAGAGACCCAGTACTTC. The encoded protein is CASSRQYQETQYF.

CDR3 residues: CASSPRQDPNTEAFF. The CDR3 DNA sequence: TGTGCCAGCAGCCCAAGACAGGACCCGAACACTGAAGCTTTCTTT. This sequence joins TRBV9 and TRBJ1-1, with D maybe TRBD1 (6 bases). V was shortened by 4 bases and J by 1 base, with 14 bases between the two germline ends. There are 15 residues in the CDR3. Germline CDR1 reads SGDLS; CDR2 reads YYNGEE.

This sequence joins TRBV4-1 and TRBJ2-5, with TRBD1 matching over 8 bases. Trimming took 0 bases from V and 5 from J; bases not matched to a gene: 11. Germline V gives CDR1 MGHRA, CDR2 YSYEKL. The CDR3 length is 17 residues. CDR3 in amino acids: CASSQEPTGVLRETQYF. CDR3 DNA: TGCGCCAGCAGCCAAGAGCCGACAGGGGTCCTCCGTGAGACCCAGTACTTC.

V and J are TRBV7-8 and TRBJ2-1; 7 nucleotides line up with TRBD1. Losses at the gene ends were 2 bases for V and 0 bases for J; bases not matched to a gene: 7. The CDR3 sequence is 17 residues long. Germline CDR1 is SGHVS and CDR2 is FQNEAQ. CDR3 nucleotides: TGTGCCAGCAGCTTACCCGACAGGGCACCCTCCTACAATGAGCAGTTCTTC. The encoded protein is CASSLPDRAPSYNEQFF.

The V gene is TRBV1, the J gene TRBJ1-3; TRBD1, the D gene given by the table, was not confirmed from the DNA. TRBV1 is a pseudogene. The CDR3 is made up of 21 amino acids. The CDR3 nucleotides are TGCACCAGCAGCCAAACCGGGACAGGGCAAATAACTTACGACTCTGGAAACACCATATATTTT. This translates into CTSSQTGTGQITYDSGNTIYF.

This sequence joins TRBV9 and TRBJ2-6, with TRBD1 matching 7 bases. In germline, CDR1 is SGDLS, CDR2 YYNGEE. With V trimmed by 0 bases and J by 0 bases, 6 bases remained unmatched. The length of the CDR3 is 18 residues. CDR3 region: CASSVAGGLGSGANVLTF. In DNA form, the CDR3 reads TGTGCCAGCAGCGTAGCAGGGGGTTTAGGCTCTGGGGCCAACGTCCTGACTTTC.

A single count supports this clone. The V and J genes are TRBV6-5 and TRBJ2-7; TRBD1 matches at 9 bases. J gave up 6 bases and V 11 bases, and 11 bases lay outside the gene matches. Germline V gives CDR1 MNHEY, CDR2 SVGAGI. The CDR3 loop spans 13 amino acids. CDR3 nucleotides: TGTGCCGCCACCGGGACAGGGCAAACCGAGCAGTACTTC. Its protein is CAATGTGQTEQYF.

This sequence joins TRBV4-2 and TRBJ2-3; 10 bases are a match to TRBD2. The CDR3 runs 17 residues. The J segment lost 1 base and the V segment lost 0 bases, leaving 4 bases of the junction unmatched. Germline-derived CDR1 and CDR2 are LGHNA and YNFKEQ. The CDR3 DNA reads TGTGCCAGCAGCCAAGACCAAACTAGCGGGGGCACAGATACGCAGTATTTT. Translating gives CASSQDQTSGGTDTQYF.

This rearrangement joins TRBV6-5 to TRBJ2-5; 12 nucleotides line up with TRBD2. Unmatched junction bases numbered 10, after V lost 10 bases and J lost 4 bases. The CDR3 spans 15 residues. Germline CDR1 MNHEY, CDR2 SVGAGI. The DNA of the CDR3 is TGTGCCACCTCCCTAGCGGGGGGGCAACGAGAGACCCAGTACTTC. It yields the protein CATSLAGGQRETQYF.

This clone was picked up a small number of times. The CDR3 here is CASMTRATGNEQYF. CDR3 sequence (DNA): TGTGCCAGCATGACAAGGGCGACAGGGAACGAGCAGTACTTC. The chain combines TRBV28 with TRBJ2-7; TRBD1 aligns across 7 bases. This CDR3 is 14 amino acids long. The V segment lost 7 bases and the J segment 5 bases; nucleotides outside the gene matches: 11. From germline, CDR1 is MDHEN and CDR2 SYDVKM.

The CDR3 nucleotides read TGTGCCAGCAGTTACTTGACAGATCAAGAGACCCAGTACTTC. It specifies CASSYLTDQETQYF. The rearrangement joins TRBV6-5 to TRBJ2-5; a weak D match, TRBD1 (5 bases). This CDR3 comprises 14 residues. V dropped 1 base and J dropped 2 bases, with 8 bases sitting between them. The germline V gene has CDR1 MNHEY and CDR2 SVGAGI.

The V and J genes are TRBV11-2 and TRBJ2-5; TRBD1 agrees at 9 bases. Germline values: CDR1 SGHAT, CDR2 FQNNGV. Trimming took 4 bases from V and 3 from J; bases not matched to a gene: 9. The CDR3 is 16 amino acids. CDR3 in amino acids: CASSSNRGRPKETQYF. The CDR3 DNA reads as TGTGCCAGCAGCTCGAACAGGGGGCGACCAAAAGAGACCCAGTACTTC.

The chain recombines TRBV4-2 with TRBJ2-5, with D maybe TRBD1 (6 bases). The CDR3 runs 15 residues. Deletions cut 4 bases from V and 1 base from J, with 13 bases between. Germline V gene data show CDR1 as LGHNA and CDR2 as YNFKEQ. The CDR3 spells CASSLRWTAQETQYF. In DNA form, the CDR3 reads TGTGCCAGCAGCCTTAGATGGACAGCCCAAGAGACCCAGTACTTC.

The V gene is TRBV2, the J gene TRBJ2-5; 7 nucleotides match TRBD2. CDR3 length: 17 residues. The germline V gene encodes CDR1 SNHLY and CDR2 FYNNEI. V lost 4 bases, J lost 6 bases, and 17 bases stayed unmatched. The CDR3 loop reads CASSGPTGGGGLKTQYF. In DNA, the CDR3 is TGTGCCAGCAGTGGCCCTACGGGGGGAGGCGGTCTGAAGACCCAGTACTTC.

This rearrangement joins TRBV13 to TRBJ2-1, with 11 bases matching TRBD2. V lost 5 bases, J lost 6 bases, and 6 bases stayed unmatched. This CDR3 has 15 amino acids. Germline V gene data show CDR1 as PRHDT and CDR2 as FYEKMQ (reference sequence). CDR3 DNA sequence: TGTGCCAGCAGCCCCCGACTAGCGGGGATCAATGAGCAGTTCTTC. It is translated as CASSPRLAGINEQFF.

The chain links TRBV27 to TRBJ2-1; TRBD2 aligns across 13 bases. The CDR3 sequence is 14 residues long. The V gene end was trimmed by 8 bases and the J gene end by 3 bases; junction bases not matched to a gene: 1. Germline lookup yields CDR1 MNHEY and CDR2 SMNVEV (reference sequence). CDR3 sequence: CASGLAGDYNEQFF. DNA of the CDR3: TGTGCCAGCGGACTAGCGGGAGACTACAATGAGCAGTTCTTC.

This chain links TRBV15 with TRBJ2-7; TRBD1 agrees at 7 bases. V trimming: 1 base; J trimming: 0 bases; junction bases outside the gene matches: 12. CDR3 length equals 18 residues. Germline CDR1 reads LNHNV; CDR2 reads YYDKDF (reference sequence). The CDR3 here is CATSRVRDSLLSSYEQYF. CDR3 nucleotides: TGTGCCACCAGCAGAGTCCGGGACAGCTTATTGAGCTCCTACGAGCAGTACTTC.

A single count supports this clone. CDR3 coding DNA: TGCGCCAGCAGCCGCAGACAGGGGGGCGACGAGCAGTACTTC. Protein product: CASSRRQGGDEQYF. The rearrangement joins TRBV4-1 to TRBJ2-7; 9 positions match TRBD1. V was pared by 4 bases and J by 5 bases, with 6 bases of the junction left unmatched. CDR1 is MGHRA, CDR2 YSYEKL, per germline. The CDR3 sequence is 14 residues long.

This chain uses TRBV19 with TRBJ1-6; possible D gene TRBD1, 5 bases. The CDR3 sequence is 13 residues long. V was trimmed by 3 bases and J by 9 bases, leaving 9 bases between them. Germline assignment: CDR1 LNHDA and CDR2 SQIVND (reference sequence). CDR3 sequence: CASSIQGGSPLHF. The CDR3 nucleotides read TGTGCCAGTAGTATCCAGGGAGGTTCACCCCTCCACTTT. Full variable domain (missing parts from reference TRBV19 and TRBJ1-6): DGGITQSPKYLFRKEGQNVTLSCEQNLNHDAMYWYRQDPGQGLRLIYYSQIVNDFQKGDIAEGYSVSREKKESFPLTVTSAQKNPTAFYLCASSIQGGSPLHFGNGTRLTVT.

The chain couples TRBV11-1 to TRBJ2-1, with TRBD1 matching over 10 bases. This CDR3 has 16 residues. With 5 bases clipped from V and 0 bases from J, the junction kept 4 bases outside the gene matches. Looked up from germline, CDR1 is SGHAT and CDR2 is FQDESV (reference sequence). The CDR3 DNA reads as TGTGCCAGCAGCAAAAGGACAGGGGGCTCCTACAATGAGCAGTTCTTC. Translating it yields CASSKRTGGSYNEQFF.

The gene calls are TRBV27 and TRBJ1-1; TRBD1 agrees at 7 bases. The CDR3 has 13 amino acids. The trim removed 5 bases at V and 5 bases at J, leaving 5 bases unmatched. The germline V gene encodes CDR1 MNHEY and CDR2 SMNVEV (reference sequence). The CDR3 is CASSPKQGTEAFF. The DNA of the CDR3 is TGTGCCAGCAGTCCCAAACAGGGGACTGAAGCTTTCTTT.

The chain has TRBV19 and TRBJ2-2, with D possibly TRBD2 on 5 matching bases. Trimming shortened V by 5 bases and J by 5 bases, and 6 bases separated the two germline ends. CDR3 length: 12 residues. The germline V gene encodes CDR1 LNHDA and CDR2 SQIVND (reference sequence). The CDR3 sequence: CASSWETGELFF. The CDR3 DNA reads as TGTGCCAGTAGTTGGGAGACCGGGGAGCTGTTTTTT.

This chain links TRBV13 with TRBJ2-5; tentatively, D is TRBD2 (7 bases). This CDR3 has 14 amino acids. Trimming stripped 4 bases from V and 5 bases from J, with 14 bases between. Germline V gene sequence: CDR1 PRHDT, CDR2 FYEKMQ (reference sequence). The CDR3 region is CASSWAGAHETQYF. Here the CDR3 DNA reads TGTGCCAGCAGCTGGGCGGGGGCGCATGAGACCCAGTACTTC.

The chain carries TRBV6-1 and TRBJ2-1; 9 bases map to TRBD1. The trim removed 4 bases at V and 5 bases at J, leaving 9 bases unmatched. The CDR3 sequence is 16 residues long. In germline, CDR1 is MNHNS, CDR2 SASEGT. In nucleotides, the CDR3 is TGTGCCAGCAGTGCCTGGGGGACAGGGAGAAACAATGAGCAGTTCTTC. This gives the protein CASSAWGTGRNNEQFF.